Below, 27 T cell receptor beta chains from the same sample are listed, as sequenced in a study of blood T cells in healthy people across ages. Through a sample-barcoded 5' primer and a J-beta primer mix, a second PCR was run for 7 to 11 cycles. TCRdb re-called the 5' RACE reads with MiXCR, one entry per CDR3 protein. The sample has about 1,500,000 distinct CDR3 sequences; around 42% are singletons. The sequenced sample consisted of blood. The receptors shown here come from a woman between 18 and 30 years old in good health.

The rearrangement joins TRBV5-1 to TRBJ2-3; 11 bases fit TRBD2. V gave up 6 bases and J gave up 4 bases; unmatched junction bases: 4. The germline V gene has CDR1 SGHRS and CDR2 YFSETQ. The CDR3 covers 14 residues. CDR3 sequence: CASTLLAGADTQYF. Written as DNA, the CDR3 is TGCGCCAGCACCCTACTAGCGGGGGCAGATACGCAGTATTTT.

The chain uses TRBV6-1 and TRBJ2-7, with a possible D match to TRBD2 (7 bases). The CDR3 totals 17 residues. The germline V gene encodes CDR1 MNHNS and CDR2 SASEGT. The germline V and J ends were trimmed by 6 bases and 6 bases, with 27 bases remaining between them. CDR3 bases: TGTGCCAGCAGCGACCGGAGGGGGGAGGGTCTAGTAGGCGAGCAGTACTTC. It translates to CASSDRRGEGLVGEQYF.

This clonotype was counted a few times. CDR3 sequence (DNA): TGTGCCAGCAGCTTGTCAGGGGGCCCCTATAATTCACCCCTCCACTTT. Translation: CASSLSGGPYNSPLHF. V gene TRBV7-2 combines with J gene TRBJ1-6; the match to TRBD1 covers 8 bases. Germline V gene lookup returns CDR1 SGHTA and CDR2 FQGNSA. This CDR3 region has 16 residues. V dropped 3 bases and J dropped 2; count of bases not matched to a gene: 3.

The rearrangement joins TRBV6-6 to TRBJ2-3; perhaps TRBD2 as D (5 bases). V lost 0 bases and J 4 bases, leaving 8 bases between the germline ends. The CDR3 length is 14 residues. Germline loops: CDR1 MNHNY, CDR2 SVGAGI (reference sequence). This CDR3 is CASSYSVDSDTQYF. The CDR3 nucleotides read TGTGCCAGCAGTTACTCGGTGGACTCAGATACGCAGTATTTT.

This clonotype came up many times. The chain couples TRBV20-1 to TRBJ2-6; no firm D call. Deletions cut 6 bases from V and 0 bases from J, with 6 bases between. The CDR3 totals 13 residues. The germline CDR1 and CDR2 sequences are DFQATT and SNEGSKA (reference sequence). The CDR3 bases are TGCAGTGCGCCCCTCTCTGGGGCCAACGTCCTGACTTTC. This translates into CSAPLSGANVLTF.

The V gene is TRBV5-1, the J gene TRBJ2-5; 11 bases are shared with TRBD2. After removal of 4 bases from V and 5 bases from J, the junction contained 13 bases not matched to a gene. The CDR3 sequence is 17 residues long. Germline CDR1 is SGHRS and CDR2 is YFSETQ. This chain's CDR3 is CASSPNILAGGGETQYF. CDR3 in DNA: TGCGCCAGCAGCCCGAATATCCTAGCGGGAGGAGGGGAGACCCAGTACTTC.

This clonotype has only a few counts. The rearrangement links TRBV20-1 to TRBJ1-2; D unresolved. Trimming shortened V by 6 bases and J by 2 bases, and 10 bases separated the two germline ends. Germline CDR1 and CDR2: DFQATT and SNEGSKA (reference sequence). This CDR3 is built from 12 residues. In DNA, the CDR3 is TGCAGTGCCGAGGACGGCAACTATGGCTACACCTTC. Encoded protein: CSAEDGNYGYTF.

The chain links TRBV29-1 to TRBJ2-1, with a weak D call TRBD2 (6 bases). Trimming took 4 bases from V and 9 from J, leaving 19 bases between them. This CDR3 contains 14 residues. Per the germline V gene, CDR1 is SQVTM and CDR2 is ANQGSEA. The CDR3, as DNA: TGCAGCGTTGTTGGAGCGGGTGCGGGTGGTGAGCAGTTCTTC. It translates to CSVVGAGAGGEQFF.

This clonotype was counted only a few times. The rearrangement uses TRBV10-3 and TRBJ1-1, with D unresolved. V lost 0 bases to trimming and J lost 8 bases, with 7 bases between them. This CDR3 is 12 amino acids long. Germline CDR1 is ENHRY and CDR2 is SYGVKD. CDR3 sequence: CAISESPAEAFF. The CDR3 DNA reads as TGTGCCATCAGTGAGTCGCCCGCCGAAGCTTTCTTT.

This clonotype showed up just a few times. This chain joins TRBV20-1 and TRBJ1-2; D gene uncertain. The germline V gene has CDR1 DFQATT and CDR2 SNEGSKA (reference sequence). V was shortened by 6 bases and J by 4 bases, with 18 bases between the two germline ends. CDR3 length equals 14 residues. CDR3 coding DNA: TGCAGTGCCGCAATCCCCGGGGAGACCTATGGCTACACCTTC. Its translation is CSAAIPGETYGYTF.

This chain uses TRBV29-1 with TRBJ2-7, with D perhaps matching TRBD1 or TRBD2 (5 bases each). Deletions cut 7 bases from V and 5 bases from J, with 15 bases between. CDR3 length equals 12 residues. CDR1 and CDR2 (germline): SQVTM, ANQGSEA. The CDR3 nucleotides read TGCAGCGCCGGGACCCTAGGGAACGAGCAGTACTTC. It encodes CSAGTLGNEQYF.

This clonotype was seen more than once but under ten times. The V call is TRBV4-1, the J call TRBJ2-1; 10 nucleotides line up with TRBD2. V gave up 1 base and J gave up 3 bases; unmatched junction bases: 9. CDR1 and CDR2 (germline): MGHRA, YSYEKL. CDR3 length equals 18 residues. This chain's CDR3 is CASSQGNPSGSVYNEQFF. DNA for the CDR3: TGCGCCAGCAGCCAAGGAAACCCTAGCGGGAGTGTCTACAATGAGCAGTTCTTC.

This clonotype was counted at least ten times. The V gene is TRBV29-1, the J gene TRBJ2-1, with TRBD2 as a possible D gene (5 bases). The V gene's germline CDR1 is SQVTM and CDR2 ANQGSEA. V was pared by 0 bases and J by 10 bases, with 19 bases between. This CDR3 is 15 amino acids long. CDR3 DNA: TGCAGCGTTGAAGAGGTGGGCTACCTAGAGGGAGAGCAGTTCTTC. This sequence encodes CSVEEVGYLEGEQFF.

Concerning this clonotype: Compared with germline, one end of the junction differs, possibly owing to a read error. The chain employs TRBV6-6 and TRBJ1-5, with no clear D. The germline V gene has CDR1 MNHNY and CDR2 SVGAGI (reference sequence). The CDR3 loop spans 17 amino acids. The CDR3 nucleotides read TGTGCCAGCAGTTACTCCTGGGGTGATAATAGCAATCAGCCCCAGAATTTT. Translating gives CASSYSWGDNSNQPQNF.

In nucleotides, the CDR3 is TGTGCCAGCAGCAAAGACCCCGGGCTCCAAGAGACCCAGTACTTC. Translation gives CASSKDPGLQETQYF. The chain combines TRBV21-1 with TRBJ2-5; TRBD1, the D gene given by the table, was not confirmed from the DNA. TRBV21-1 is reported as a pseudogene. The CDR3 sequence is 15 residues long.

The sample holds one count of this clonotype. V is TRBV30 and J is TRBJ1-1; possible D gene TRBD1, 6 bases. CDR1 is GTSNPN, CDR2 SVGIG, per germline (reference sequence). V dropped 0 bases and J dropped 3 bases, with 17 bases sitting between them. The CDR3 runs to 16 residues. The CDR3 here is CAWSVSPGGLYTEAFF. The DNA for the CDR3 is TGTGCCTGGAGTGTATCCCCCGGGGGGCTTTACACTGAAGCTTTCTTT.

This chain uses TRBV6-1 with TRBJ2-1, with TRBD1 matching over 8 bases. The CDR3 is made up of 14 amino acids. CDR1 and CDR2 from the germline V gene are MNHNS and SASEGT. The V gene end was trimmed by 6 bases and the J gene end by 9 bases; junction bases not matched to a gene: 10. The CDR3 coding sequence is TGTGCCAGCAGGCTTCCGGGACAGGCGGTTGAGCAGTTCTTC. Amino acids: CASRLPGQAVEQFF.

The CDR3 DNA reads TGCAGTGCTAGAGCGGACGCGGGAAACACCATATATTTT. Protein: CSARADAGNTIYF. The chain combines TRBV20-1 with TRBJ1-3; unclear D gene. The germline V gene has CDR1 DFQATT and CDR2 SNEGSKA (reference sequence). There are 13 residues in the CDR3. Trimming took 1 base from V and 4 from J, leaving 8 bases between them.

This clonotype was counted a few times. V is TRBV5-1 and J is TRBJ2-3; 11 bases are shared with TRBD1. CDR3 length: 15 amino acids. V lost 4 bases, J lost 5 bases, and 6 bases stayed unmatched. CDR1 SGHRS and CDR2 YFSETQ come from the germline V gene. The CDR3 DNA reads as TGCGCCAGCAGCGGACAGGGGGCGATTGGAGATACGCAGTATTTT. This gives the protein CASSGQGAIGDTQYF.

This clonotype occurred a few times. The chain combines TRBV12-3 or TRBV12-4 with TRBJ1-6, with D unclear. Trimming took off 6 bases at V and 4 bases at J, with 13 bases between the two ends. The CDR3 runs 15 residues. CDR3 sequence: CASRDSGGYNSPLHF. The CDR3 DNA reads TGTGCCAGCAGGGATTCGGGAGGGTATAATTCACCCCTCCACTTT.

This sequence joins TRBV28 and TRBJ2-5, with a weak D call TRBD2 (6 bases). The germline V and J ends were trimmed by 3 bases and 1 base, with 18 bases remaining between them. Germline lookup yields CDR1 MDHEN and CDR2 SYDVKM. The length of the CDR3 is 17 residues. CDR3 region: CASSLFSSGPTQETQYF. The DNA for the CDR3 is TGTGCCAGCAGTTTGTTTAGCAGCGGGCCCACCCAAGAGACCCAGTACTTC.

This clonotype occurred a few times. CDR3 DNA sequence: TGCAGTGCTCAAGACGCCAGTTTAGCCAATGAGCAGTTCTTC. Translated: CSAQDASLANEQFF. This chain joins TRBV20-1 and TRBJ2-1; D is unclear. CDR1 and CDR2 from the germline V gene are DFQATT and SNEGSKA (reference sequence). Between the trimmed V and J ends, which lost 5 bases and 6 bases, there was a span of 17 bases. This CDR3 comprises 14 residues.

This chain connects TRBV11-2 to TRBJ2-7; D unclear. Trimming removed 1 base from V and 3 bases from J, with 7 bases in between. The V gene's germline CDR1 is SGHAT and CDR2 FQNNGV. This CDR3 has 13 residues. The CDR3 loop reads CASSLVDGYEQYF. The CDR3 region has the DNA TGTGCCAGCAGCTTAGTTGATGGCTACGAGCAGTACTTC.

This clonotype showed up just a few times. The chain links TRBV28 to TRBJ2-5, with D unclear. The germline V and J ends were trimmed by 7 bases and 2 bases, with 11 bases remaining between them. The CDR3 sequence is 13 residues long. The V gene's germline CDR1 is MDHEN and CDR2 SYDVKM. The chain's CDR3 is CASTAALQETQYF. CDR3 in DNA: TGTGCCAGCACAGCAGCCCTTCAAGAGACCCAGTACTTC.

This clonotype has a count of ten or more. This sequence joins TRBV20-1 and TRBJ2-3; TRBD1 or TRBD2 may be the D gene (5 bases each). Trimming stripped 6 bases from V and 8 bases from J, with 18 bases between. The CDR3 has 13 residues. Per germline, CDR1 DFQATT and CDR2 SNEGSKA (reference sequence). In DNA, the CDR3 is TGCAGTGCCATACTCGCTCAGAGGGGTACGCAGTATTTT. It encodes CSAILAQRGTQYF.

This chain joins TRBV5-1 and TRBJ2-1; TRBD2 is a possible D gene (5 bases). The end of the DNA is better explained by TRBJ2-7, so the J call may be wrong. CDR1 and CDR2 from the germline V gene are SGHRS and YFSETQ. The CDR3 is 15 residues long. This CDR3 is CASSPTSGVDNEQYF. CDR3 in DNA: TGCGCCAGCAGCCCCACGAGCGGAGTCGACAATGAGCAGTACTTC.

This clonotype was observed a few times. The chain carries TRBV2 and TRBJ2-1, with D tentatively TRBD2 (5 bases). V lost 8 bases and J lost 7, with 12 bases in between. The CDR3 consists of 12 residues. CDR1 SNHLY and CDR2 FYNNEI come from the germline V gene. As DNA, the CDR3 is TGTGCCAGCTTTAACCGGGAAAATGAGCAGTTCTTC. Its protein is CASFNRENEQFF.